These 28 T cell receptor beta chains came from one sample sequenced in a study of shared clonotypes between healthy human individuals (dated by TCRdb to 2020 to 2021). Library prep was done by the immunoSEQ multiplex PCR assay. TCRdb carries this immuneACCESS record with in-frame sequences only. Its versions omit some clonotypes, under half of them owing to an unresolved V gene in the studies checked, with the rest unexplained. The sample table records approximately 710,000 clones; less than 95% of these occur just once. Jointly, the top ten make up about a third of the sample. The sequenced sample consisted of memory CD8+ T cells from PBMCs. What this sample's cell subset or site label stands for: CD45RO+ cells pooled with CCR7-negative TemRA cells. These receptors all stem from a man aged 18 to 30 in good health. Some clones in this sample may be carry-over from other donors' samples.

This chain joins TRBV11-2 and TRBJ2-7, with 8 bases matching TRBD2. Germline-derived CDR1 and CDR2 are SGHAT and FQNNGV. The CDR3 has 14 amino acids. V was pared by 5 bases and J by 2 bases, with 5 bases of the junction left unmatched. CDR3 in amino acids: CASSLSGVAYEQYF. The CDR3 DNA sequence: TGTGCCAGCAGCCTTAGCGGGGTAGCCTACGAGCAGTACTTC.

The chain uses TRBV5-3 and TRBJ2-7; D uncertain. TRBV5-3 is assigned to the ORF class and has an uncertain function. This CDR3 region has 11 residues. Trimming left V 7 bases short and J 2 bases short, with 7 bases between. In nucleotides, the CDR3 is TGTGCCAGATATCAGACCTACGAGCAGTACTTC. As protein: CARYQTYEQYF.

V usage is TRBV5-1 and J usage is TRBJ2-7; 8 bases agree with TRBD1. V lost 2 bases, J lost 2 bases, and 3 bases stayed unmatched. The CDR3 is 14 amino acids. The germline gives CDR1 SGHRS, CDR2 YFSETQ. CDR3 loop: CASSFGTGTYEQYF. The CDR3 region has the DNA TGCGCCAGCAGCTTCGGGACAGGTACCTACGAGCAGTACTTC.

This clone appeared a single time. The chain links TRBV6-4 to TRBJ2-3; TRBD2 matches 11 bases. V was pared by 2 bases and J by 4 bases, with 5 bases of the junction left unmatched. The CDR3 runs to 16 residues. Germline values: CDR1 MRHNA, CDR2 SNTAGT. CDR3 in DNA: TGTGCCAGCAGTGACGTAGCGGGAGGGCCCTCAGATACGCAGTATTTT. Its protein product is CASSDVAGGPSDTQYF.

This chain links TRBV4-2 with TRBJ1-5; maybe TRBD1 (5 bases). The CDR3 covers 16 residues. Germline V gene lookup returns CDR1 LGHNA and CDR2 YNFKEQ. Trimming took off 4 bases at V and 0 bases at J, with 13 bases between the two ends. CDR3 in amino acids: CASSPLGGDSNQPQHF. As DNA, the CDR3 is TGTGCCAGCAGCCCACTGGGGGGAGATAGCAATCAGCCCCAGCATTTT.

This clone was seen just once. The chain carries TRBV7-9 and TRBJ2-7; tentatively, D is TRBD1 or TRBD2 (5 bases each). With 5 bases removed from V and 1 base from J, the gap between germline ends came to 15 bases. The length of the CDR3 is 15 residues. Germline V CDR1 and CDR2: SEHNR, FQNEAQ (reference sequence). The CDR3 DNA reads TGTGCCAGCAGCCCATGGGGTGGGGGATCCTACGAGCAGTACTTC. Protein sequence: CASSPWGGGSYEQYF.

The chain couples TRBV28 to TRBJ2-5; 12 bases are shared with TRBD2. The CDR3 is made up of 18 amino acids. Per germline, CDR1 MDHEN and CDR2 SYDVKM. Trimming at V came to 7 bases and at J to 2 bases, leaving 14 bases not matched to a gene. For the CDR3, the DNA is TGTGCCAGCAATACAGCTACTTCAGGACTAGCGGGACAAGAGACCCAGTACTTC. This translates into CASNTATSGLAGQETQYF.

The chain is built from TRBV27 and TRBJ2-5; 9 bases map to TRBD2. The V gene's germline CDR1 is MNHEY and CDR2 SMNVEV (reference sequence). The CDR3 length is 17 residues. V gave up 6 bases and J gave up 4 bases; unmatched junction bases: 15. The CDR3 here is CASRPLAGVFFVETQYF. DNA for the CDR3: TGTGCCAGCAGACCTTTAGCGGGAGTGTTTTTCGTAGAGACCCAGTACTTC.

This sequence joins TRBV2 and TRBJ2-7; no firm D call. V was trimmed by 8 bases and J by 2 bases, leaving 13 bases between them. CDR3 length: 13 residues. Per the germline V gene, CDR1 is SNHLY and CDR2 is FYNNEI. CDR3 coding DNA: TGTGCCAGCGCTCCAGCTGAAACCTACGAGCAGTACTTC. Translating it yields CASAPAETYEQYF. Using reference TRBV2 and TRBJ2-7 for the parts outside the CDR3, the full variable domain is EPEVTQTPSHQVTQMGQEVILRCVPISNHLYFYWYRQILGQKVEFLVSFYNNEISEKSEIFDDQFSVERPDGSNFTLKIRSTKLEDSAMYFCASAPAETYEQYFGPGTRLTVT.

The rearrangement uses TRBV27 and TRBJ2-1, with D unclear. CDR1 MNHEY and CDR2 SMNVEV come from the germline V gene (reference sequence). The V gene lost 5 bases and the J gene lost 0 bases, with 11 bases spanning the gap. This CDR3 is 15 amino acids long. The CDR3 protein is CASSPNRASYNEQFF. CDR3 nucleotides: TGTGCCAGCAGTCCCAATCGGGCCTCCTACAATGAGCAGTTCTTC.

V usage is TRBV27 and J usage is TRBJ1-1; no clear D. CDR1 is MNHEY and CDR2 is SMNVEV in the germline V gene (reference sequence). This CDR3 contains 13 residues. V dropped 2 bases and J dropped 2 bases, with 6 bases sitting between them. CDR3 region: CASSLKGNTEAFF. The CDR3 coding sequence is TGTGCCAGCAGTTTAAAGGGCAACACTGAAGCTTTCTTT.

This clone was picked up one time. The chain is built from TRBV2 and TRBJ2-7, with D maybe TRBD2 (6 bases). This CDR3 comprises 15 residues. The V end lost 4 bases, the J end lost 3 bases, and 16 bases lay between the germline ends. From germline, CDR1 is SNHLY and CDR2 FYNNEI. The chain's CDR3 is CASSVIGGSLYEQYF. CDR3 DNA sequence: TGTGCCAGCAGTGTCATTGGGGGGAGTCTCTACGAGCAGTACTTC.

This rearrangement joins TRBV12-5 to TRBJ2-2, with D possibly being TRBD1 (6 bases). Trimming shortened V by 4 bases and J by 6 bases, and 9 bases separated the two germline ends. This CDR3 has 13 amino acids. From germline, CDR1 is LGHNT and CDR2 FRNRAP. CDR3 sequence (DNA): TGTGCTAGTGGTTCGACAGGCCCCGGGGAGCTGTTTTTT. Translating it yields CASGSTGPGELFF.

The rearrangement links TRBV9 to TRBJ2-3, with D tentatively TRBD2 (6 bases). The germline V and J ends were trimmed by 4 bases and 2 bases, with 26 bases remaining between them. The CDR3 is made up of 19 amino acids. Germline CDR1 and CDR2: SGDLS and YYNGEE. CDR3 in DNA: TGTGCCAGCAGCACTCACCCGGGGCCGACTAGGGCAGACACAGATACGCAGTATTTT. Its translation: CASSTHPGPTRADTDTQYF.

V is TRBV14 and J is TRBJ2-5; 13 bases fit TRBD2. CDR1 and CDR2 from the germline V gene are SGHDN and FVKESK. Trimming cost V 3 bases and J 9 bases; bases outside gene matches: 4. The CDR3 has 14 amino acids. CDR3 residues: CASSHGLAGAPQYF. Written as DNA, the CDR3 is TGTGCCAGCAGCCATGGACTAGCGGGGGCCCCCCAGTACTTC.

The chain joins TRBV25-1 to TRBJ2-3; 7 positions match TRBD2. The CDR3 extends over 14 amino acids. Trimming removed 3 bases from V and 7 bases from J; junction bases left unmatched: 7. Per the germline V gene, CDR1 is MGHDK and CDR2 is SYGVNS. The CDR3 DNA follows: TGTGCCAGCAGTGAGGGGGGAAGCGGGAATACGCAGTATTTT. Its translation: CASSEGGSGNTQYF.

The chain employs TRBV10-3 and TRBJ2-1, with TRBD2 as a possible D gene (6 bases). In germline, CDR1 is ENHRY, CDR2 SYGVKD. Trimming cost V 0 bases and J 4 bases, with 10 bases left between them. The length of the CDR3 is 15 residues. CDR3 bases: TGTGCCATCAGTGAGTCTAGCGGAGCTTACAATGAGCAGTTCTTC. Protein sequence: CAISESSGAYNEQFF.

Only a few counts were recorded for this clone. This rearrangement joins TRBV7-9 to TRBJ1-4, with 8 bases identical to TRBD1. The CDR3 extends over 16 amino acids. Germline CDR1 SEHNR, CDR2 FQNEAQ (reference sequence). V trimming: 3 bases; J trimming: 7 bases; junction bases outside the gene matches: 10. This CDR3 reads CASSLIGTGLLEKLFF. Written as DNA, the CDR3 is TGTGCCAGCAGCTTGATCGGGACAGGACTACTTGAAAAACTGTTTTTT.

The rearrangement uses TRBV15 and TRBJ2-3; no clear D. CDR1 and CDR2 (germline): LNHNV, YYDKDF (reference sequence). The CDR3 sequence is 15 residues long. The germline V and J ends were trimmed by 2 bases and 2 bases, with 11 bases remaining between them. CDR3 loop: CATSRSYGLTDTQYF. In DNA form, the CDR3 reads TGTGCCACCAGCAGATCTTACGGTCTCACAGATACGCAGTATTTT.

This chain links TRBV7-2 with TRBJ2-7; 12 bases map to TRBD2. Germline V gene lookup returns CDR1 SGHTA and CDR2 FQGNSA. The length of the CDR3 is 16 residues. V lost 1 base and J lost 6; bases outside the gene matches: 7. The CDR3 sequence is CASSLGGGLAGTEQYF. CDR3 in DNA: TGTGCCAGCAGCTTAGGTGGAGGACTAGCGGGAACCGAGCAGTACTTC. Combining the CDR3 with reference TRBV7-2 and TRBJ2-7 gives the whole variable domain GAGVSQSPSNKVTEKGKDVELRCDPISGHTALYWYRQSLGQGLEFLIYFQGNSAPDKSGLPSDRFSAERTGGSVSTLTIQRTQQEDSAVYLCASSLGGGLAGTEQYFGPGTRLTVT.

The chain has TRBV4-3 and TRBJ2-1; D gene ambiguous. This CDR3 contains 18 residues. The ends were cut back, 1 base at V and 0 bases at J, with 16 bases in the middle. The germline gives CDR1 LGHNA, CDR2 YSLEER. The CDR3 region is CASSQVSSVMSSYNEQFF. DNA of the CDR3: TGCGCCAGCAGCCAAGTTTCAAGCGTGATGAGCTCCTACAATGAGCAGTTCTTC.

This sequence joins TRBV30 and TRBJ2-1; D may correspond to TRBD1 or TRBD2 (6 bases each). Trimming stripped 7 bases from V and 1 base from J, with 14 bases between. The CDR3 extends over 14 amino acids. CDR1 is GTSNPN, CDR2 SVGIG, per germline (reference sequence). CDR3 loop: CALTSGASYNEQFF. The DNA of the CDR3 is TGTGCCTTAACCTCGGGGGCTTCCTACAATGAGCAGTTCTTC.

This chain uses TRBV27 with TRBJ2-3; D is perhaps TRBD1 (5 bases). This CDR3 comprises 15 residues. Trimming shortened V by 6 bases and J by 4 bases, and 17 bases separated the two germline ends. CDR1 is MNHEY and CDR2 is SMNVEV in the germline V gene (reference sequence). The CDR3 sequence is CASSPILRGADTQYF. In nucleotides, the CDR3 is TGTGCCAGCAGCCCTATCCTAAGGGGCGCAGATACGCAGTATTTT.

This clone was observed once. The chain is built from TRBV4-2 and TRBJ1-1, with D possibly TRBD1 on 5 matching bases. The V end was cut by 1 base, the J end by 4 bases, with 19 bases between. The germline gives CDR1 LGHNA, CDR2 YNFKEQ. This CDR3 contains 17 residues. CDR3 region: CASSQALYLTQGTEAFF. The CDR3 DNA is TGTGCCAGCAGCCAAGCACTCTACCTTACTCAGGGCACTGAAGCTTTCTTT.

This chain uses TRBV25-1 with TRBJ1-1, with 8 nucleotides matching TRBD1. CDR1 is MGHDK and CDR2 is SYGVNS in the germline V gene. The V segment lost 3 bases and the J segment 5 bases; nucleotides outside the gene matches: 11. This CDR3 has 16 residues. Here the CDR3 DNA reads TGTGCCAGCAGTGATGGACAGGGCTTAAGTGGGACTGAAGCTTTCTTT. Translation: CASSDGQGLSGTEAFF.

V gene TRBV6-5 combines with J gene TRBJ1-1; D is undetermined. Trimming removed 6 bases at V and 8 bases at J, with 10 bases between. Germline assignment: CDR1 MNHEY and CDR2 SVGAGI. The CDR3 spans 11 residues. The CDR3 DNA sequence: TGTGCCAGCAGCTTCGGAGGGGAAGCTTTCTTT. It specifies CASSFGGEAFF.

The chain carries TRBV7-6 and TRBJ1-1, with 11 bases identical to TRBD1. The CDR3 spans 16 residues. V lost 5 bases and J lost 5; bases outside the gene matches: 10. Germline CDR1 SGHVS, CDR2 FNYEAQ. The CDR3, as DNA: TGTGCCAGCAGCCCTAGGCCCGGGACAGGGGGAACTGAAGCTTTCTTT. Translating gives CASSPRPGTGGTEAFF.

The CDR3 protein is CASSLKMGQGGTF. For the CDR3, the DNA is TGTGCCAGCAGCCTAAAAATGGGACAGGGAGGCACCTTC. This chain joins TRBV28 and TRBJ1-2, with 9 nucleotides matching TRBD1. V lost 6 bases to trimming and J lost 13 bases; unmatched junction nucleotides: 12. The CDR3 runs to 13 residues. Looked up from germline, CDR1 is MDHEN and CDR2 is SYDVKM.